Presented here are 18 T cell receptor beta chains from one specimen sequenced in a study of blood T cell repertoires in COVID-19. TCRdb's copy holds only in-frame clones and misses some; the assay was immunoSEQ multiplex PCR. The table has 110,000 or so clones, 80% to 90% seen once. The source material was peripheral blood. The receptors derive from a human donor in a cohort sampled during active COVID-19.

The chain couples TRBV7-2 to TRBJ2-5, with 8 bases aligning to TRBD2. The CDR3 consists of 15 residues. From germline, CDR1 is SGHTA and CDR2 FQGNSA. Germline trimming cut 5 bases from V and 1 base from J; bases unmatched to any gene: 6. CDR3 protein: CASSQSGGFQETQYF. The CDR3 coding sequence is TGTGCCAGCAGCCAGAGCGGGGGTTTCCAAGAGACCCAGTACTTC.

The CDR3 sequence: CASSRRQAGELFF. The CDR3 DNA reads TGTGCCAGCAGCCGACGGCAGGCCGGGGAGCTGTTTTTT. The rearrangement links TRBV3-1 (or the pseudogene TRBV3-2) to TRBJ2-2, with no clear D. The CDR3 has 13 amino acids. The germline V gene encodes CDR1 LGHDT and CDR2 YNNKEL (reference sequence). Trimming took 4 bases from V and 6 from J, leaving 9 bases between them.

The chain carries TRBV7-9 and TRBJ2-2; D unclear. The CDR3 runs to 12 residues. V shed 4 bases and J shed 5 bases, with 5 bases lying between them. Germline-derived CDR1 and CDR2 are SEHNR and FQNEAQ (reference sequence). CDR3 DNA: TGTGCCAGCAGCTCCCGTACCGGGGAGCTGTTTTTT. Translating it yields CASSSRTGELFF.

The chain is built from TRBV23-1 and TRBJ1-1; D not certain. TRBV23-1 is treated as an ORF (open reading frame) with a function not yet certain. The V gene lost 4 bases and the J gene lost 1 base, with 10 bases spanning the gap. CDR3 size: 14 residues. The CDR3 loop is CASSPWQENTEAFF. For the CDR3, the DNA is TGCGCCAGCAGTCCTTGGCAGGAGAACACTGAAGCTTTCTTT.

The CDR3 reads CASSFLGQGSNEQYF. The CDR3 region has the DNA TGCGCCAGCAGCTTCCTCGGACAGGGGAGCAACGAGCAGTACTTC. The chain employs TRBV5-1 and TRBJ2-7; TRBD1 agrees at 9 bases. The CDR3 covers 15 residues. The junction had 8 bases not matched to a gene; V was cut back by 2 bases and J by 5 bases. Germline V CDR1 and CDR2: SGHRS, YFSETQ.

The chain has TRBV5-6 and TRBJ2-1, with TRBD1 identical over 7 bases. Germline CDR1 and CDR2: SGHDT and YYEEEE. The CDR3 is made up of 19 amino acids. The trim removed 0 bases at V and 3 bases at J, leaving 15 bases unmatched. The CDR3 is CASSLVTGAPVPGYNEQFF. DNA of the CDR3: TGTGCCAGCAGCTTGGTCACAGGGGCCCCTGTACCGGGCTACAATGAGCAGTTCTTC.

This chain joins TRBV2 and TRBJ2-5; 7 bases are a match to TRBD2. The germline V gene has CDR1 SNHLY and CDR2 FYNNEI. The CDR3 length is 15 residues. Trimming at V came to 3 bases and at J to 2 bases, leaving 6 bases not matched to a gene. Here the CDR3 reads CASSDQRGGQETQYF. CDR3 nucleotides: TGTGCCAGCAGTGACCAGCGGGGTGGTCAAGAGACCCAGTACTTC. Full variable domain (outside the CDR3, taken from reference TRBV2 and TRBJ2-5): EPEVTQTPSHQVTQMGQEVILRCVPISNHLYFYWYRQILGQKVEFLVSFYNNEISEKSEIFDDQFSVERPDGSNFTLKIRSTKLEDSAMYFCASSDQRGGQETQYFGPGTRLLVL.

The chain's CDR3 is CSVGETGVSSYNEQFF. CDR3 in DNA: TGCAGCGTTGGGGAGACAGGGGTCAGCTCCTACAATGAGCAGTTCTTC. The chain combines TRBV29-1 with TRBJ2-1; 8 nucleotides match TRBD1. This CDR3 spans 16 amino acids. The germline gives CDR1 SQVTM, CDR2 ANQGSEA. The V and J ends lost 4 bases and 0 bases, in that order; junction bases with no gene match: 8.

V gene TRBV29-1 combines with J gene TRBJ2-4, with a tentative D call TRBD1 (6 bases). V lost 5 bases and J 0 bases, leaving 14 bases between the germline ends. In germline, CDR1 is SQVTM, CDR2 ANQGSEA. The CDR3 contains 15 residues. The CDR3 DNA follows: TGCAGCGTTCAGGGGCCAGACATAGCCAAAAACATTCAGTACTTC. Amino acid sequence: CSVQGPDIAKNIQYF.

The rearrangement links TRBV5-1 to TRBJ2-7; D is unresolved. Germline lookup yields CDR1 SGHRS and CDR2 YFSETQ. The length of the CDR3 is 15 residues. Trimming stripped 0 bases from V and 0 bases from J, with 10 bases between. In DNA, the CDR3 is TGCGCCAGCAGCTTGGCCGGTTGGTCCTCCTACGAGCAGTACTTC. It codes for CASSLAGWSSYEQYF.

The rearrangement uses TRBV10-3 and TRBJ2-7; 7 bases agree with TRBD1. The CDR3 has 14 residues. From germline, CDR1 is ENHRY and CDR2 SYGVKD. V shed 7 bases and J 0 bases; nucleotides not matched to a gene: 6. The CDR3 bases are TGTGCCATCACCCGGGACAGCACCTCCTACGAGCAGTACTTC. Translation gives CAITRDSTSYEQYF.

As regards this clone: Other DNA variants within this sample encode the same CDR3. This chain joins TRBV11-2 and TRBJ2-7; weak D call: TRBD2 (6 bases). The V gene lost 5 bases and the J gene lost 1 base, with 9 bases spanning the gap. CDR3 length equals 13 residues. CDR1 SGHAT and CDR2 FQNNGV come from the germline V gene. The CDR3 DNA sequence: TGTGCCAGCAGCGGGACTCATTCCTACGAGCAGTACTTC. Its protein product is CASSGTHSYEQYF.

V and J are TRBV29-1 and TRBJ2-1; 9 bases align to TRBD2. In germline, CDR1 is SQVTM, CDR2 ANQGSEA. The CDR3 runs 16 residues. The junction had 12 bases not matched to a gene; V was cut back by 5 bases and J by 4 bases. The CDR3 loop reads CSVSSPLAGPYNEQFF. In nucleotides, the CDR3 is TGCAGCGTTTCAAGCCCCCTAGCGGGGCCTTACAATGAGCAGTTCTTC.

The J gene is TRBJ1-2, the V gene TRBV5-4, with D perhaps matching TRBD1 (6 bases). CDR1 is SGHNT and CDR2 is YYREEE in the germline V gene (reference sequence). Trimming cost V 0 bases and J 6 bases, with 15 bases left between them. CDR3 length: 15 amino acids. The CDR3 DNA follows: TGTGCCAGCAGCTTGGATGACAGGCCCTCCGATGGCTACACCTTC. Its protein is CASSLDDRPSDGYTF. The whole variable domain, remainder taken from reference TRBV5-4 and TRBJ1-2, is ETGVTQSPTHLIKTRGQQVTLRCSSQSGHNTVSWYQQALGQGPQFIFQYYREEENGRGNFPPRFSGLQFPNYSSELNVNALELDDSALYLCASSLDDRPSDGYTFGSGTRLTVV.

The chain combines TRBV3-1 (or the pseudogene TRBV3-2) with TRBJ1-1; 7 bases fit TRBD1. The CDR3 consists of 16 residues. V shed 2 bases and J 5 bases; nucleotides not matched to a gene: 11. From germline, CDR1 is LGHDT and CDR2 YNNKEL (reference sequence). The CDR3 DNA is TGTGCCAGCAGCCAAAGAGAGGAGGGGGCGCGGACTGAAGCTTTCTTT. It encodes CASSQREEGARTEAFF.

This clone showed up just a few times. This chain joins TRBV7-8 and TRBJ1-5, with no clear D. CDR1 and CDR2 from the germline V gene are SGHVS and FQNEAQ. The germline V and J ends were trimmed by 1 base and 7 bases, with 14 bases remaining between them. The CDR3 covers 15 residues. CDR3 residues: CASSLDRSGMQPQHF. CDR3 nucleotide sequence: TGTGCCAGCAGCTTAGATCGCTCGGGAATGCAGCCCCAGCATTTT.

This chain connects TRBV25-1 to TRBJ2-5; 7 nucleotides agree with TRBD1. CDR1 and CDR2 from the germline V gene are MGHDK and SYGVNS. J gave up 2 bases and V 8 bases, and 11 bases lay outside the gene matches. This CDR3 contains 15 residues. The DNA for the CDR3 is TGTGCCAGCGTACGTCAGACAGGGTCTCAAGAGACCCAGTACTTC. Translated, it gives CASVRQTGSQETQYF.

J is TRBJ2-7 and V is TRBV6-5, with TRBD2 matching over 8 bases. V shed 6 bases and J 1 base; nucleotides not matched to a gene: 5. CDR1 and CDR2 (germline): MNHEY, SVGAGI. The CDR3 consists of 14 residues. In DNA, the CDR3 is TGTGCCAGCAGCCTTAGCGGGAAGTCCTACGAGCAGTACTTC. Its translation: CASSLSGKSYEQYF.